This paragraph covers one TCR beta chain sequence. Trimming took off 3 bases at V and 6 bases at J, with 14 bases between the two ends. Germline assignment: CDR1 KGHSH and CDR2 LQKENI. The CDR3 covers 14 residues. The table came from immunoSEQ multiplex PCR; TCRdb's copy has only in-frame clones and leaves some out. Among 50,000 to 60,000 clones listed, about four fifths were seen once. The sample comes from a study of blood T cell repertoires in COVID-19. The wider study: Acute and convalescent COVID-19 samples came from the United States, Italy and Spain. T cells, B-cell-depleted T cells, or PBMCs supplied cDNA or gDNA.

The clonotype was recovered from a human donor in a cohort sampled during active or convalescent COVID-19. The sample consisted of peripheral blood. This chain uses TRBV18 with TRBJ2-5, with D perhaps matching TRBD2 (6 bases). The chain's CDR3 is CASSPDAGGKTQYF. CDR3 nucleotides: TGTGCCAGCTCACCGGACGCCGGGGGAAAGACCCAGTACTTC.